These 10 T cell receptor beta chains were sequenced from one sample in a study of beta chain features in type 1 diabetes. Study conclusions and caveats: Moderate yet significant TCRB CDR3 shortening was seen in Type 1 diabetes patients in all four CD4+ subsets.

Antigens for these TCRs are unknown. The study reverse transcribed the entire isolated RNA, so it sequenced expressed TCRB transcripts. Here immunoSEQ multiplex PCR was the method, and the copy in TCRdb shows in-frame clones only, minus some. Of 310,000 or so clones listed, 9.3% are singletons. The source material was central memory CD4+ T cells from blood. The receptors here all came from a man younger than 40 with type 1 diabetes.

This clone was seen a few times. The chain links TRBV4-3 to TRBJ2-1; TRBD2 is a possible D gene (6 bases). Germline CDR1 reads LGHNA; CDR2 reads YSLEER. V shed 0 bases and J shed 9 bases, with 9 bases lying between them. This CDR3 has 13 amino acids. The CDR3 here is CASSQDLGSEQFF. DNA of the CDR3: TGCGCCAGCAGCCAAGATCTCGGGAGTGAGCAGTTCTTC.

The chain carries TRBV7-6 and TRBJ1-4; D is ambiguous. The germline V and J ends were trimmed by 3 bases and 3 bases, with 17 bases remaining between them. Looked up from germline, CDR1 is SGHVS and CDR2 is FNYEAQ. This CDR3 spans 17 amino acids. CDR3 in amino acids: CASSFSAEESANEKLFF. DNA for the CDR3: TGTGCCAGCAGCTTCTCCGCCGAGGAGTCAGCTAATGAAAAACTGTTTTTT.

V is TRBV29-1 and J is TRBJ1-1, with a weak D call TRBD1 (5 bases). With 5 bases removed from V and 1 base from J, the gap between germline ends came to 11 bases. The CDR3 covers 13 residues. The V gene's germline CDR1 is SQVTM and CDR2 ANQGSEA. CDR3 amino acids: CSVHRGSNTEAFF. The CDR3 DNA sequence: TGCAGCGTTCATCGGGGCTCGAACACTGAAGCTTTCTTT.

This clone showed up just a few times. The chain couples TRBV5-1 to TRBJ2-3; 9 positions match TRBD1. V shed 6 bases, J shed 0 bases, and the junction held 8 bases outside the gene matches. This CDR3 has 16 residues. Looked up from germline, CDR1 is SGHRS and CDR2 is YFSETQ. The CDR3: CASKPGTGTSTDTQYF. The CDR3 coding sequence is TGCGCCAGCAAACCTGGGACAGGGACAAGCACAGATACGCAGTATTTT.

The chain has TRBV4-3 and TRBJ2-5; D assignment may be TRBD1 or TRBD2 (5 bases each). The germline gives CDR1 LGHNA, CDR2 YSLEER. This CDR3 region has 16 residues. Trimming stripped 4 bases from V and 3 bases from J, with 18 bases between. The CDR3 spells CASSRRHGGREETQYF. The DNA of the CDR3 is TGCGCCAGCAGCCGCCGACATGGGGGTCGAGAAGAGACCCAGTACTTC.

This sequence joins TRBV7-9 and TRBJ2-7, with D perhaps matching TRBD1 (5 bases). The germline V gene has CDR1 SEHNR and CDR2 FQNEAQ (reference sequence). This CDR3 comprises 17 residues. Trimming left V 0 bases short and J 3 bases short, with 18 bases between. The CDR3, as DNA: TGTGCCAGCAGCTTAGCCCTCGACAGCTACGGCTTCTACGAGCAGTACTTC. Translating gives CASSLALDSYGFYEQYF.

This clone was seen ten or more times. The rearrangement uses TRBV6-5 and TRBJ2-1; D uncertain. From germline, CDR1 is MNHEY and CDR2 SVGAGI. The CDR3 is made up of 11 amino acids. V lost 8 bases to trimming and J lost 3 bases, with 5 bases between them. The CDR3 spells CASSNYNEQFF. CDR3 in DNA: TGTGCCAGCTCGAACTACAATGAGCAGTTCTTC.

This clone was seen a handful of times. This chain uses TRBV6-5 with TRBJ2-5, with TRBD2 matching over 14 bases. The CDR3 is made up of 15 amino acids. J was trimmed by 3 bases and V by 6 bases; bases with no gene match: 3. The germline CDR1 and CDR2 sequences are MNHEY and SVGAGI. The CDR3 region is CASRMTSGGEETQYF. Here the CDR3 DNA reads TGTGCCAGCAGGATGACTAGCGGGGGGGAAGAGACCCAGTACTTC.

Turning to this clone: This sequence may be a read error, since a much larger clone differs from it by one base. The identical CDR3 is also encoded by other nucleotide sequences in the sample. The genes are TRBV5-1 and TRBJ1-1; no reliable D call. Trimming took 0 bases from V and 1 from J, leaving 4 bases between them. CDR1 and CDR2 (germline): SGHRS, YFSETQ. The CDR3 loop spans 13 amino acids. CDR3 nucleotide sequence: TGCGCCAGCAGCTTGGCAGAGAACACTGAAGCTTTCTTT. It codes for CASSLAENTEAFF. Full variable domain (remainder filled in from reference TRBV5-1 and TRBJ1-1): KAGVTQTPRYLIKTRGQQVTLSCSPISGHRSVSWYQQTPGQGLQFLFEYFSETQRNKGNFPGRFSGRQFSNSRSEMNVSTLELGDSALYLCASSLAENTEAFFGQGTRLTVV.

This clone was seen repeatedly, ten times or more. The chain couples TRBV10-3 to TRBJ1-1; no definite D call. CDR1 ENHRY and CDR2 SYGVKD come from the germline V gene. V lost 4 bases and J 1 base, leaving 4 bases between the germline ends. This CDR3 comprises 12 residues. CDR3 sequence reads: CAISATNTEAFF. CDR3 coding DNA: TGTGCCATCAGTGCGACGAACACTGAAGCTTTCTTT.